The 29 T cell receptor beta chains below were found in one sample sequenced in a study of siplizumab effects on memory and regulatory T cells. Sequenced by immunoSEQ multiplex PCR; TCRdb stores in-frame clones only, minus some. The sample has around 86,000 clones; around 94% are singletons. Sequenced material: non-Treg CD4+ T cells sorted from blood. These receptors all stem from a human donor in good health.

CDR3 DNA sequence: TGTGCCAGCAGCCCCTCATACCCCGGGACAGCCTACGAGCAGTACTTC. It specifies CASSPSYPGTAYEQYF. The rearrangement uses TRBV7-8 and TRBJ2-7, with 7 bases matching TRBD1. The CDR3 has 16 amino acids. Germline CDR1 reads SGHVS; CDR2 reads FQNEAQ. Trimming removed 5 bases from V and 2 bases from J; junction bases left unmatched: 12.

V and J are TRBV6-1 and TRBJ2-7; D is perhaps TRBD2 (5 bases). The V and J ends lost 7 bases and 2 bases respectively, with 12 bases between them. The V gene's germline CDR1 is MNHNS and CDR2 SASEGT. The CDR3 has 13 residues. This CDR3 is CASKRELPYEQYF. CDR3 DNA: TGTGCCAGCAAGAGGGAGTTGCCCTACGAGCAGTACTTC.

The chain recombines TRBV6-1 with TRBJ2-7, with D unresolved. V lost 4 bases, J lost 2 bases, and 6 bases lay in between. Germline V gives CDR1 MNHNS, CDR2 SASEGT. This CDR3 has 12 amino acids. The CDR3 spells CASSGPTYEQYF. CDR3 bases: TGTGCCAGCAGTGGGCCTACCTACGAGCAGTACTTC.

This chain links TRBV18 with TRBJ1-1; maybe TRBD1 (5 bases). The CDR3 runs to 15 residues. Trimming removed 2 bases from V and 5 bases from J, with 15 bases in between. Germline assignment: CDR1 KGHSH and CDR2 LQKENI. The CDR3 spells CASSPGTERRTEAFF. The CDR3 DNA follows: TGTGCCAGCTCACCAGGGACTGAGCGGCGGACTGAAGCTTTCTTT.

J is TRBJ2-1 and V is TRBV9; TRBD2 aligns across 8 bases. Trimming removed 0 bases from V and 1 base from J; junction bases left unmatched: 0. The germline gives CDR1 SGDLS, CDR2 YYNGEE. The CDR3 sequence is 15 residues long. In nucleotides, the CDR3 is TGTGCCAGCAGCGTAGCGGGGGGGTCCTACAATGAGCAGTTCTTC. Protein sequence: CASSVAGGSYNEQFF.

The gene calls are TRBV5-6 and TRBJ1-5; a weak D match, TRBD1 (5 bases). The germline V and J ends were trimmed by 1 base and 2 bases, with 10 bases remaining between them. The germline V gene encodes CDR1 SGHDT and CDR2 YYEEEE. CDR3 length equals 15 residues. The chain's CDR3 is CASSLRGDGNQPQHF. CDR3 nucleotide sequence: TGTGCCAGCAGCTTGCGAGGGGATGGCAATCAGCCCCAGCATTTT.

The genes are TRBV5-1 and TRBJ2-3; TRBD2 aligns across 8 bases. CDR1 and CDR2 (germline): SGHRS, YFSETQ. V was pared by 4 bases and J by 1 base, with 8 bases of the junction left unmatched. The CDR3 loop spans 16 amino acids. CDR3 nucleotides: TGCGCCAGCAGCCTGGCCCGGCGGGGGGGCACAGATACGCAGTATTTT. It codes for CASSLARRGGTDTQYF.

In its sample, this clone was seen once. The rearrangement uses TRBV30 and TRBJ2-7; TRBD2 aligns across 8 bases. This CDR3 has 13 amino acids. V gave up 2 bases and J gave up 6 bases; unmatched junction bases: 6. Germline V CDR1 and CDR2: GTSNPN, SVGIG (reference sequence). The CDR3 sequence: CAWSTTGGLEQYF. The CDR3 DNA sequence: TGTGCCTGGAGTACGACGGGAGGGCTCGAGCAGTACTTC.

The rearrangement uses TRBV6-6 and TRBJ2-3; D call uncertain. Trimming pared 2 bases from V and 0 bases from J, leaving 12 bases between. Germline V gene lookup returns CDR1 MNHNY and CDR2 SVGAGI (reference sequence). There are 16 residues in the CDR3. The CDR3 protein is CASSYATSASTDTQYF. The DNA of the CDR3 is TGTGCCAGCAGTTACGCAACCTCGGCGAGCACAGATACGCAGTATTTT.

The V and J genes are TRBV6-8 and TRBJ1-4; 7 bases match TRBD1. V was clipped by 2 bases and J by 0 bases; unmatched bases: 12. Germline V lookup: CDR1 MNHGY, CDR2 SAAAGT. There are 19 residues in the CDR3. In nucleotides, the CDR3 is TGTGCCAGCAGTTACCCCGACAGGGTCCCTGTTGCAACTAATGAAAAACTGTTTTTT. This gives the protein CASSYPDRVPVATNEKLFF.

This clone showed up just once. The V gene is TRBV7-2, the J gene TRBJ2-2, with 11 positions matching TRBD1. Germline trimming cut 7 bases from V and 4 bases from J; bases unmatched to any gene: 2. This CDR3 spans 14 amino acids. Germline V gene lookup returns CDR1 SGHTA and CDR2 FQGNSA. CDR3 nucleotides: TGTGCCAGCACCGGGACAGGGGGCACCGGGGAGCTGTTTTTT. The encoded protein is CASTGTGGTGELFF. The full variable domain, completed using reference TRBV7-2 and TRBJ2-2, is GAGVSQSPSNKVTEKGKDVELRCDPISGHTALYWYRQSLGQGLEFLIYFQGNSAPDKSGLPSDRFSAERTGGSVSTLTIQRTQQEDSAVYLCASTGTGGTGELFFGEGSRLTVL.

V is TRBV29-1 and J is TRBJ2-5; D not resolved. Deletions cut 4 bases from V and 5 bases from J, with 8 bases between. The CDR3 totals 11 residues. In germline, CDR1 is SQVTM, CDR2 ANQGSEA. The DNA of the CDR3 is TGCAGCGTTGTACCTCAGGAGACCCAGTACTTC. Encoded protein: CSVVPQETQYF.

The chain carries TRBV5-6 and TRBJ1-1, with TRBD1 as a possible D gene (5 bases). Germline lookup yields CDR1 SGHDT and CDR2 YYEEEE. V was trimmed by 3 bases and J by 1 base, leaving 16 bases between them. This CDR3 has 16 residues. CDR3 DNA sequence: TGTGCCAGCAGCTGGGGCCCGGCAGGAACGAACACTGAAGCTTTCTTT. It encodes CASSWGPAGTNTEAFF.

CDR3 bases: TGTGCCAGCAGTTACTCGAGTCCACAAGAGACCCAGTACTTC. Residues: CASSYSSPQETQYF. The chain combines TRBV6-5 with TRBJ2-5, with D uncertain. CDR1 MNHEY and CDR2 SVGAGI come from the germline V gene. V was pared by 0 bases and J by 2 bases, with 7 bases between. This CDR3 is built from 14 residues.

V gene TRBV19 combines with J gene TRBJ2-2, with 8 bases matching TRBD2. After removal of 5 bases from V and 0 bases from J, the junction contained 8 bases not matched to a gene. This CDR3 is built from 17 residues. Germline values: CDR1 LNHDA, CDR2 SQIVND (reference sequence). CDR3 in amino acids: CASSSLAGVANTGELFF. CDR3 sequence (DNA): TGTGCCAGTAGTTCTCTAGCGGGTGTCGCGAACACCGGGGAGCTGTTTTTT.

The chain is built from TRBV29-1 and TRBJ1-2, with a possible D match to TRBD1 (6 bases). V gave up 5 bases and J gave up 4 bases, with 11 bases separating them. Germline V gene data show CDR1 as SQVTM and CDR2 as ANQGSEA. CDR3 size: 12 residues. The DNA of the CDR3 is TGCAGCGTTACAACAGGGACCTATGGCTACACCTTC. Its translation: CSVTTGTYGYTF.

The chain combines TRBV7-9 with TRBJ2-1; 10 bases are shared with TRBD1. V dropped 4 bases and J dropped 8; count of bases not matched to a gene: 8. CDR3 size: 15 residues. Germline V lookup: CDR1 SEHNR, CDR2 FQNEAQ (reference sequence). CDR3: CASSSDRGRFYEQFF. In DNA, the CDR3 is TGTGCCAGCAGCTCAGACAGGGGGCGATTCTATGAGCAGTTCTTC.

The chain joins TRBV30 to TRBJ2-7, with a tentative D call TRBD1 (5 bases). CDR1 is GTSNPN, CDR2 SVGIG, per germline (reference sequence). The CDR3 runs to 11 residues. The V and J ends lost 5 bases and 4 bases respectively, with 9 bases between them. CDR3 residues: CAWATAYEQYF. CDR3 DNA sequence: TGTGCCTGGGCGACAGCGTACGAGCAGTACTTC.

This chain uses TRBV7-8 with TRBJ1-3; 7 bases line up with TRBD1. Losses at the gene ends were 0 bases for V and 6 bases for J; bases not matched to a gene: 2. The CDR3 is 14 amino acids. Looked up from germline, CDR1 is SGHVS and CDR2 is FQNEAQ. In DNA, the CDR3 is TGTGCCAGCAGCTTAGCGGGACAGCCAAACACCATATATTTT. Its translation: CASSLAGQPNTIYF. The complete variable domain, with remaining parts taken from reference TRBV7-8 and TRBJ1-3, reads GAGVSQSPRYKVAKRGQDVALRCDPISGHVSLFWYQQALGQGPEFLTYFQNEAQLDKSGLPSDRFFAERPEGSVSTLKIQRTQQEDSAVYLCASSLAGQPNTIYFGEGSWLTVV.

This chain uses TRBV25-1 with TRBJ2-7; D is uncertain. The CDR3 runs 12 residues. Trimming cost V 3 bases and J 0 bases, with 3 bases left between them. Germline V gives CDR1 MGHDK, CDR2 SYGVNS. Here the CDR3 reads CASSDLSYEQYF. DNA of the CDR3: TGTGCCAGCAGTGACCTCTCCTACGAGCAGTACTTC.

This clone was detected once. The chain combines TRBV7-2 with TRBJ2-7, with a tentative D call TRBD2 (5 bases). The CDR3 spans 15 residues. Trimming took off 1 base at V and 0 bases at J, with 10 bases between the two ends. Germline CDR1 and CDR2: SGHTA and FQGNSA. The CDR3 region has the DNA TGTGCCAGCAGCTTAGTGGTGGGAGACTCCTACGAGCAGTACTTC. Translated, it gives CASSLVVGDSYEQYF.

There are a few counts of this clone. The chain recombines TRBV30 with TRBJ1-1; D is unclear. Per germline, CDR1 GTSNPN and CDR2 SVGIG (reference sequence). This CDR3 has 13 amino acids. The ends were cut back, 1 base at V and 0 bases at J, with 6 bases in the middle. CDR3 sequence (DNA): TGTGCCTGGAGTGCCCAAGTGAACACTGAAGCTTTCTTT. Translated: CAWSAQVNTEAFF.

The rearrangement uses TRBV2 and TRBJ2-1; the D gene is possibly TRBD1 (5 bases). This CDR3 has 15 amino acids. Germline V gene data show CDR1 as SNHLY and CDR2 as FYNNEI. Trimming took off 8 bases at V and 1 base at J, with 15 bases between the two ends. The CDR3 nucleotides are TGTGCCAGCTGCCGACAGACCTTTTCCTACAATGAGCAGTTCTTC. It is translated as CASCRQTFSYNEQFF.

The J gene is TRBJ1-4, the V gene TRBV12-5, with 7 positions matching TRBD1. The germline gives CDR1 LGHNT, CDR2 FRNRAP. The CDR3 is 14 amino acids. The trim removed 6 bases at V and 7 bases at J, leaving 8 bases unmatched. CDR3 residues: CASGGGQVSEKLFF. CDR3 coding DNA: TGTGCTAGTGGGGGCGGACAGGTTTCTGAAAAACTGTTTTTT. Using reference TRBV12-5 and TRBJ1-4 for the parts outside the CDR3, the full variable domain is DARVTQTPRHKVTEMGQEVTMRCQPILGHNTVFWYRQTMMQGLELLAYFRNRAPLDDSGMPKDRFSAEMPDATLATLKIQPSEPRDSAVYFCASGGGQVSEKLFFGSGTQLSVL.

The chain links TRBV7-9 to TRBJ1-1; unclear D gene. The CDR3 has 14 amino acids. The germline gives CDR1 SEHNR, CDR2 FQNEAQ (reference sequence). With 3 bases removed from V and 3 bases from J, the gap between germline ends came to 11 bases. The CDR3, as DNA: TGTGCCAGCAGCTTTACGGGGAGAGACACTGAAGCTTTCTTT. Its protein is CASSFTGRDTEAFF.

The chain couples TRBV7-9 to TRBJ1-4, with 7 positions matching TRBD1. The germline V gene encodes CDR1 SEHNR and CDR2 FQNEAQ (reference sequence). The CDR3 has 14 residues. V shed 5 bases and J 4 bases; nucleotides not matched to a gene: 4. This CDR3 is CASSRQGLNEKLFF. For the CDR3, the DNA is TGTGCCAGCAGCCGACAGGGCCTTAATGAAAAACTGTTTTTT.

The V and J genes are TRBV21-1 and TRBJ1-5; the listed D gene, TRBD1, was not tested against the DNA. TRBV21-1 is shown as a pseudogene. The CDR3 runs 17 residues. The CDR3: CASSLDLGTSGNQPQHF. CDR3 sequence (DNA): TGTGCCAGCAGCTTAGACCTGGGGACATCGGGCAATCAGCCCCAGCATTTT.

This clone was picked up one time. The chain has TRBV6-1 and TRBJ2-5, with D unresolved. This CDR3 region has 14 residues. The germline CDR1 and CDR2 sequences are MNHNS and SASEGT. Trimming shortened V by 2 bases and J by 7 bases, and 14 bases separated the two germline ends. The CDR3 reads CASSETAIIVTQYF. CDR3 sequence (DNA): TGTGCCAGCAGTGAAACAGCGATAATAGTGACCCAGTACTTC.

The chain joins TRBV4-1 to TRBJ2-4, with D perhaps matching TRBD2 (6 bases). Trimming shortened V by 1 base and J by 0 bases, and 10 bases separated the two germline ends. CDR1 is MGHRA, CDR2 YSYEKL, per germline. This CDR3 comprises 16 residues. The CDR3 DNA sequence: TGCGCCAGCAGCCAAGTGCTGCGGGGAGCCAAAAACATTCAGTACTTC. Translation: CASSQVLRGAKNIQYF.